This is a list of T cell receptor beta chains from one sample in a study of CD8+ T cells in alopecia areata. Measured with immunoSEQ multiplex PCR; TCRdb has only the in-frame clones, and not every one. The profile shows approximately 210,000 clones, about 64% of them singletons. Sequencing was performed on CD4+ T cells sorted from blood, taken at week 4, from a patient treated with tofacitinib. These receptors all come from a human donor with alopecia areata. Both conserved end residues are part of each CDR3. The D gene is left open where the match is weak. Size tells how often a clone was seen (once, few, many) or the class of an expanded clone, and some rows leave it out.

TGTGCCAGCAGTTACACAGATACGCAGTATTTT | CASSYTDTQYF | TRBV2 | NA | NA | TRBJ2-3
TGTGCCAGCAGCTTAGCGGATCACCCACCCCTCCACTTT | CASSLADHPPLHF | TRBV7-2 | NA | NA | TRBJ1-6
TGCGCCAGCAGCCAAGGGGGACTCGAGAACACTGAAGCTTTCTTT | CASSQGGLENTEAFF | TRBV4-3 | NA | NA | TRBJ1-1
TGTGCCAGCACCCATCGGCTCGGGGAGACCCAGTACTTC | CASTHRLGETQYF | TRBV7-2 | NA | few | TRBJ2-5
TGCGCCAGCAGCCTGGACGGGCTAAATCAGCCCCAGCATTTT | CASSLDGLNQPQHF | TRBV5-1 | NA | NA | TRBJ1-5
TGTGCCAGCAGTGAAGGCCCCGGGCGGTTCTATGGCTACACCTTC | CASSEGPGRFYGYTF | TRBV25-1 | NA | NA | TRBJ1-2
TGTGCCAGCTCACCCGGTCCCGGCGGTGACTATGGCTACACCTTC | CASSPGPGGDYGYTF | TRBV18 | NA | NA | TRBJ1-2
TGCAGCGTTCGCCTCCCGGACAGGGTTACTGAAGCTTTCTTT | CSVRLPDRVTEAFF | TRBV29-1 | TRBD1 | NA | TRBJ1-1
TGTGCCAGCAGTTACACCGACAGGGCCTACGAGCAGTACTTC | CASSYTDRAYEQYF | TRBV6-5 | TRBD1 | NA | TRBJ2-7
TGTGCCAGCAGTTCGGTGGAAGAGACCCAGTACTTC | CASSSVEETQYF | TRBV6-5 | NA | NA | TRBJ2-5
TGTGCCAGCAGTAGCCCCCGACAGGATGCCGGTGGTGAGCAGTACTTC | CASSSPRQDAGGEQYF | TRBV27 | NA | NA | TRBJ2-7
TGCGCCAGCAGCCAAGAATGGGCAGATCGCGGAAAACTGTTTTTT | CASSQEWADRGKLFF | TRBV4-3 | NA | once | TRBJ1-4
TGTGCCAGCAACTTTGGTGGGGGGACCTCCTACAATGAGCAGTTCTTC | CASNFGGGTSYNEQFF | TRBV11-2 | NA | NA | TRBJ2-1
TGTGCCTGGGCCAGGGGCAATTCACCCCTCCACTTT | CAWARGNSPLHF | TRBV30 | NA | NA | TRBJ1-6
TGCAGCGTTGAAGCCTTACCCGGGAAACACTATGGCTACACCTTC | CSVEALPGKHYGYTF | TRBV29-1 | NA | NA | TRBJ1-2
TGTGCCAGCACGGGGGGCCATTACAATGAGCAGTTCTTC | CASTGGHYNEQFF | TRBV2 | NA | NA | TRBJ2-1
TGCAGCGTTGGATCCGGAAACACCATATATTTT | CSVGSGNTIYF | TRBV29-1 | NA | NA | TRBJ1-3
TGCGCCAGCAGCCAAGATCCCAGAAGCACAGATACGCAGTATTTT | CASSQDPRSTDTQYF | TRBV4-3 | NA | few | TRBJ2-3
TGTGCCACGAGCGTCCGATACGATACGCAGTATTTT | CATSVRYDTQYF | TRBV19 | NA | NA | TRBJ2-3
TGCAGCGTGACAGAGAATGAAAAACTGTTTTTT | CSVTENEKLFF | TRBV29-1 | NA | NA | TRBJ1-4
TGTGCCATCAGTGAGTCGACGGGACGGGGGGGCTTTGAGACCCAGTACTTC | CAISESTGRGGFETQYF | TRBV10-3 | TRBD2 | NA | TRBJ2-5
TGTGCCAGCAGCGTGAGACAGGGTTACAATGAGCAGTTCTTC | CASSVRQGYNEQFF | TRBV9 | TRBD1 | NA | TRBJ2-1
TGTGCCAGCAGCGAAGGCAGGACGGGCGCTGAAGCTTTCTTT | CASSEGRTGAEAFF | TRBV9 | NA | NA | TRBJ1-1
TGTGCCTGGAGTGTACCTGGCGCTGAAGCTTTCTTT | CAWSVPGAEAFF | TRBV30 | NA | few | TRBJ1-1
TGTGCCAGCCACCGTGGGGCAGTTGGCACCGGGGAGCTGTTTTTT | CASHRGAVGTGELFF | TRBV7-9 | NA | few | TRBJ2-2